This entry lists 11 T cell receptor beta chains sequenced from one sample in a study of blood T cell repertoires in COVID-19. The data were produced by immunoSEQ multiplex PCR, yet TCRdb's version contains in-frame clones alone and is incomplete. The sample lists approximately 200,000 clones; 90% to 95% were seen once. The source material was peripheral blood. Every receptor here comes from a man younger than 45 with COVID-19, enrolled during active disease.

This clone was observed a handful of times. The chain carries TRBV5-4 and TRBJ1-4; D gene ambiguous. The CDR3 loop spans 14 amino acids. V lost 1 base and J 8 bases, leaving 12 bases between the germline ends. CDR1 is SGHNT and CDR2 is YYREEE in the germline V gene (reference sequence). The CDR3 DNA is TGTGCCAGCAGCTTGAGAGGGTCCGAGGAAAAACTGTTTTTT. Translating gives CASSLRGSEEKLFF. Combining the CDR3 with reference TRBV5-4 and TRBJ1-4 gives the whole variable domain ETGVTQSPTHLIKTRGQQVTLRCSSQSGHNTVSWYQQALGQGPQFIFQYYREEENGRGNFPPRFSGLQFPNYSSELNVNALELDDSALYLCASSLRGSEEKLFFGSGTQLSVL.

The chain links TRBV18 to TRBJ2-7; 7 bases match TRBD1. The V and J ends lost 4 bases and 1 base, in that order; junction bases with no gene match: 7. Germline values: CDR1 KGHSH, CDR2 LQKENI. CDR3 length: 15 amino acids. The CDR3 loop is CASSHRQGGSYEQYF. The CDR3 DNA follows: TGTGCCAGCTCACACAGACAGGGTGGGTCCTACGAGCAGTACTTC.

The chain employs TRBV15 and TRBJ2-7; 7 bases line up with TRBD2. The CDR3 has 14 residues. Germline assignment: CDR1 LNHNV and CDR2 YYDKDF (reference sequence). J gave up 4 bases and V 1 base, and 4 bases lay outside the gene matches. The CDR3, as DNA: TGTGCCACCAGCAGAGGGAGCGGGGTGTACGAGCAGTACTTC. This translates into CATSRGSGVYEQYF.

This chain links TRBV5-1 with TRBJ1-1; 7 bases match TRBD1. Germline assignment: CDR1 SGHRS and CDR2 YFSETQ. The ends lost 0 bases at V and 3 bases at J; junction bases unmatched: 5. The CDR3 totals 15 residues. The CDR3 region has the DNA TGCGCCAGCAGCTTGGACAGGGGAAAGGACACTGAAGCTTTCTTT. It translates to CASSLDRGKDTEAFF.

The chain is built from TRBV2 and TRBJ1-4; 7 positions agree with TRBD1. V was pared by 7 bases and J by 6 bases, with 11 bases of the junction left unmatched. This CDR3 region has 15 residues. Per the germline V gene, CDR1 is SNHLY and CDR2 is FYNNEI. The CDR3 sequence: CASIVTRGRDEKLFF. CDR3 sequence (DNA): TGTGCCAGCATCGTTACAAGGGGGCGGGATGAAAAACTGTTTTTT.

This chain links TRBV5-1 with TRBJ2-1; possible D gene TRBD2, 5 bases. The ends were cut back, 2 bases at V and 3 bases at J, with 12 bases in the middle. In germline, CDR1 is SGHRS, CDR2 YFSETQ. The CDR3 consists of 15 residues. CDR3 nucleotides: TGCGCCAGCAGCTTCGCAGCGGCCCTCTACAATGAGCAGTTCTTC. Its translation: CASSFAAALYNEQFF.

The genes are TRBV5-4 and TRBJ2-7, with a possible D match to TRBD1 (7 bases). Germline V gene lookup returns CDR1 SGHNT and CDR2 YYREEE (reference sequence). Trimming stripped 1 base from V and 4 bases from J, with 15 bases between. This CDR3 spans 15 amino acids. For the CDR3, the DNA is TGTGCCAGCAGCTTGAGGCGACAGGGAGGATACGAGCAGTACTTC. It yields the protein CASSLRRQGGYEQYF.

This clone has only one observation. The chain links TRBV6-5 to TRBJ1-5; D is uncertain. Germline loops: CDR1 MNHEY, CDR2 SVGAGI. Trimming pared 5 bases from V and 1 base from J, leaving 9 bases between. The CDR3 is 14 residues long. This CDR3 is CASSLDWSNQPQHF. CDR3 coding DNA: TGTGCCAGCAGTCTGGACTGGAGCAATCAGCCCCAGCATTTT.

About this clone: Other DNA variants within this sample encode the same CDR3. This sequence joins TRBV2 and TRBJ2-7, with 7 bases fitting TRBD1. Germline assignment: CDR1 SNHLY and CDR2 FYNNEI. Trimming removed 8 bases from V and 3 bases from J; junction bases left unmatched: 4. The CDR3 spans 12 residues. CDR3 sequence reads: CASGQVFYEQYF. In DNA form, the CDR3 reads TGTGCCAGCGGACAGGTCTTCTACGAGCAGTACTTC.

The chain joins TRBV3-1 (or the pseudogene TRBV3-2) to TRBJ2-5; TRBD1 matches at 9 bases. CDR1 is LGHDT and CDR2 is YNNKEL in the germline V gene (reference sequence). The CDR3 runs to 15 residues. After removal of 5 bases from V and 4 bases from J, the junction contained 8 bases not matched to a gene. CDR3 DNA: TGTGCCAGCAGCACATCCCACAGGGGGCGAGAGACCCAGTACTTC. Translation: CASSTSHRGRETQYF.

The chain carries TRBV19 and TRBJ2-1; maybe TRBD1 (5 bases). Trimming cost V 5 bases and J 3 bases, with 8 bases left between them. The CDR3 covers 13 residues. Germline V lookup: CDR1 LNHDA, CDR2 SQIVND (reference sequence). The CDR3 DNA reads TGTGCCAGTAGTGACAGTGGCTACAATGAGCAGTTCTTC. It specifies CASSDSGYNEQFF. Complete variable domain (other parts from reference TRBV19 and TRBJ2-1): DGGITQSPKYLFRKEGQNVTLSCEQNLNHDAMYWYRQDPGQGLRLIYYSQIVNDFQKGDIAEGYSVSREKKESFPLTVTSAQKNPTAFYLCASSDSGYNEQFFGPGTRLTVL.